A single sample is the source of the 15 T cell receptor beta chains below, sequenced in a study of blood T cell repertoires in COVID-19. The table came from immunoSEQ multiplex PCR; TCRdb's copy has only in-frame clones and leaves some out. Seen here are tens of thousands of clones, around 89% observed once, and the top ten hold 9% to 15%. Material for sequencing was peripheral blood. All receptors derive from a man aged 70 or older with active or convalescent COVID-19.

This chain links TRBV12-3 or TRBV12-4 with TRBJ1-1, with D perhaps TRBD1 (5 bases). The CDR3 extends over 12 amino acids. V was shortened by 3 bases and J by 8 bases, with 10 bases between the two germline ends. The CDR3 sequence is CASSFSRAEAFF. CDR3 sequence (DNA): TGTGCCAGCAGTTTCTCCAGGGCAGAAGCTTTCTTT.

The chain recombines TRBV28 with TRBJ1-2, with TRBD1 as a possible D gene (5 bases). CDR1 and CDR2 (germline): MDHEN, SYDVKM. CDR3 length: 13 amino acids. Trimming took 7 bases from V and 4 from J, leaving 13 bases between them. This CDR3 is CASTGGGTYGYTF. The CDR3 nucleotides are TGTGCCAGCACGGGGGGAGGGACCTATGGCTACACCTTC.

This clone came up a few times. This chain joins TRBV9 and TRBJ1-2; 9 nucleotides agree with TRBD1. The V gene end was trimmed by 0 bases and the J gene end by 3 bases; junction bases not matched to a gene: 6. Germline CDR1 reads SGDLS; CDR2 reads YYNGEE. The CDR3 contains 16 residues. The CDR3 coding sequence is TGTGCCAGCAGCGTAGCGAGGACAGGGGATGACTATGGCTACACCTTC. Translated: CASSVARTGDDYGYTF. Supplemented by reference TRBV9 and TRBJ1-2, the full variable domain reads DSGVTQTPKHLITATGQRVTLRCSPRSGDLSVYWYQQSLDQGLQFLIQYYNGEERAKGNILERFSAQQFPDLHSELNLSSLELGDSALYFCASSVARTGDDYGYTFGSGTRLTVV.

V is TRBV7-2 and J is TRBJ2-3; a possible D gene is TRBD2 (5 bases). The V gene's germline CDR1 is SGHTA and CDR2 FQGNSA. The CDR3 is 16 amino acids. Trimming took off 5 bases at V and 0 bases at J, with 15 bases between the two ends. The CDR3 DNA reads TGTGCCAGCAGCGTTCGCCTAGCAACTAGCACAGATACGCAGTATTTT. Amino acid sequence: CASSVRLATSTDTQYF.

J is TRBJ1-1 and V is TRBV11-2; D is perhaps TRBD1 (6 bases). Germline V gene data show CDR1 as SGHAT and CDR2 as FQNNGV. V was shortened by 0 bases and J by 10 bases, with 12 bases between the two germline ends. The CDR3 loop spans 13 amino acids. The CDR3, as DNA: TGTGCCAGCAGCTTAGACAGGGGTCCAGGAGCTTTCTTT. Its translation is CASSLDRGPGAFF.

The chain links TRBV5-1 to TRBJ2-2; D may be TRBD1 (5 bases). This CDR3 region has 14 residues. CDR1 is SGHRS and CDR2 is YFSETQ in the germline V gene. V shed 0 bases and J shed 6 bases, with 9 bases lying between them. The CDR3 coding sequence is TGCGCCAGCAGCTTGGAAGGGGAATCCGGGGAGCTGTTTTTT. This sequence encodes CASSLEGESGELFF.

V gene TRBV18 combines with J gene TRBJ1-6; no firm D call. Germline V gives CDR1 KGHSH, CDR2 LQKENI. The CDR3 runs 17 residues. V was trimmed by 5 bases and J by 0 bases, leaving 14 bases between them. As DNA, the CDR3 is TGTGCCAGCTCAGAGCAAGTCGGGAGCTCCTATAATTCACCCCTCCACTTT. Its protein is CASSEQVGSSYNSPLHF.

The chain recombines TRBV5-4 with TRBJ1-6, with D perhaps TRBD1 (6 bases). CDR1 is SGHNT, CDR2 YYREEE, per germline (reference sequence). The germline V and J ends were trimmed by 4 bases and 9 bases, with 17 bases remaining between them. The CDR3 consists of 15 residues. Here the CDR3 DNA reads TGTGCCAGCAGCCACAGAGAACAGGGCGTTTCACCCCTCCACTTT. It yields the protein CASSHREQGVSPLHF. Looking up the rest from reference TRBV5-4 and TRBJ1-6 gives the full variable domain: ETGVTQSPTHLIKTRGQQVTLRCSSQSGHNTVSWYQQALGQGPQFIFQYYREEENGRGNFPPRFSGLQFPNYSSELNVNALELDDSALYLCASSHREQGVSPLHFGNGTRLTVT.

The rearrangement uses TRBV3-1 (or the pseudogene TRBV3-2) and TRBJ2-1; 11 bases fit TRBD2. V lost 4 bases and J lost 7; bases outside the gene matches: 15. The CDR3 spans 18 residues. CDR1 is LGHDT and CDR2 is YNNKEL in the germline V gene (reference sequence). The chain's CDR3 is CASSRPISSGGLGNEQFF. DNA for the CDR3: TGTGCCAGCAGCCGACCGATATCTAGCGGGGGGCTGGGTAATGAGCAGTTCTTC.

This clone showed up just once. The rearrangement links TRBV2 to TRBJ2-7; TRBD1 matches 11 bases. V lost 6 bases to trimming and J lost 7 bases; unmatched junction nucleotides: 8. The CDR3 loop spans 14 amino acids. CDR1 is SNHLY, CDR2 FYNNEI, per germline. The chain's CDR3 is CASRTGTGGREQYF. The CDR3 coding sequence is TGTGCCAGCAGAACCGGGACAGGGGGACGGGAGCAGTACTTC.

This rearrangement joins TRBV19 to TRBJ1-1; maybe TRBD1 (6 bases). Germline V CDR1 and CDR2: LNHDA, SQIVND (reference sequence). Deletions cut 3 bases from V and 5 bases from J, with 10 bases between. The CDR3 is 13 residues long. The CDR3 DNA reads as TGTGCCAGTAGTATGGGGGGGCGGACTGAAGCTTTCTTT. Residues: CASSMGGRTEAFF.

The chain is built from TRBV3-1 (or the pseudogene TRBV3-2) and TRBJ1-4; TRBD1 aligns across 8 bases. With 4 bases clipped from V and 8 bases from J, the junction kept 12 bases outside the gene matches. In germline, CDR1 is LGHDT, CDR2 YNNKEL (reference sequence). The CDR3 totals 16 residues. The CDR3 sequence is CASSPGNRGIGEKLFF. In DNA form, the CDR3 reads TGTGCCAGCAGCCCAGGAAACAGGGGGATAGGAGAAAAACTGTTTTTT.

This rearrangement joins TRBV19 to TRBJ2-7, with 10 positions matching TRBD2. This CDR3 has 16 residues. V was clipped by 5 bases and J by 1 base; unmatched bases: 8. Germline CDR1 reads LNHDA; CDR2 reads SQIVND (reference sequence). Written as DNA, the CDR3 is TGTGCCAGTAGTGCCCGAACTAGCGGGGCTTCCTACGAGCAGTACTTC. Translating gives CASSARTSGASYEQYF.

The CDR3 is CASSQAGTGVRQPQHF. In DNA, the CDR3 is TGTGCCAGCAGCCAAGCCGGGACAGGGGTTCGTCAGCCCCAGCATTTT. The genes are TRBV3-1 (or the pseudogene TRBV3-2) and TRBJ1-5; TRBD1 matches 10 bases. The J segment lost 6 bases and the V segment lost 1 base, leaving 6 bases of the junction unmatched. There are 16 residues in the CDR3. Germline CDR1 is LGHDT and CDR2 is YNNKEL (reference sequence).

CDR3: CASSQGQGVIEDTQYF. The CDR3 nucleotides are TGTGCCAGCAGCCAGGGACAGGGGGTGATCGAAGATACGCAGTATTTT. J is TRBJ2-3 and V is TRBV28; 11 nucleotides agree with TRBD1. CDR1 is MDHEN and CDR2 is SYDVKM in the germline V gene. This CDR3 has 16 amino acids. V was pared by 6 bases and J by 5 bases, with 10 bases of the junction left unmatched.